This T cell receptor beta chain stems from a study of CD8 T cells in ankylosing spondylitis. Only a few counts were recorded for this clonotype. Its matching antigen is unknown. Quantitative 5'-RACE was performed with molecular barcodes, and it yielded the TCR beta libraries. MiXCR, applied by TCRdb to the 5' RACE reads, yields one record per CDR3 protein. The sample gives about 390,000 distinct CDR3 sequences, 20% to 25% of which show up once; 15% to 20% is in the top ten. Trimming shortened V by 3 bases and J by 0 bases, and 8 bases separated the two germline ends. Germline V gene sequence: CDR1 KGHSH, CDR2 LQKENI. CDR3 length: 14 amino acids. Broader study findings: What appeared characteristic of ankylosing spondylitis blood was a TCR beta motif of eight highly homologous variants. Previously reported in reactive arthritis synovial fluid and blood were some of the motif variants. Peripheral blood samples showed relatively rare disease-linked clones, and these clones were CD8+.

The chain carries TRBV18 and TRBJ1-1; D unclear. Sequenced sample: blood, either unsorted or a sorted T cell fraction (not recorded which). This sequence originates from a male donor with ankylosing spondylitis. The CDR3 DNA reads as TGTGCCAGCTCACCCCAGCTTATGAACACTGAAGCTTTCTTT. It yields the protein CASSPQLMNTEAFF. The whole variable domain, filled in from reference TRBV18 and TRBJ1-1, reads NAGVMQNPRHLVRRRGQEARLRCSPMKGHSHVYWYRQLPEEGLKFMVYLQKENIIDESGMPKERFSAEFPKEGPSILRIQQVVRGDSAAYFCASSPQLMNTEAFFGQGTRLTVV.